One sample yielded the 5 T cell receptor beta chains listed below, sequenced in a study of cytomegalovirus exposure and HLA in healthy donors. Amplification used 60 Vbeta primers and 13 Jbeta primers. Profiled with immunoSEQ multiplex PCR; TCRdb holds only in-frame clones, not every one. The sample has roughly 200,000 clones; 70% to 80% are singletons. Sequenced sample: PBMCs. The receptor source for this set is a male donor in good health and CMV-seronegative.

In this sample, this clone turned up a few times. J is TRBJ1-5 and V is TRBV2; TRBD1 aligns across 10 bases. Losses at the gene ends were 6 bases for V and 6 bases for J; bases not matched to a gene: 8. There are 15 residues in the CDR3. Germline assignment: CDR1 SNHLY and CDR2 FYNNEI. CDR3 in DNA: TGTGCCAGCAGGGACCTGACAGGGGGCATTCAGCCCCAGCATTTT. It codes for CASRDLTGGIQPQHF.

The chain uses TRBV28 and TRBJ1-1; weak D call: TRBD1 (5 bases). Deletions cut 3 bases from V and 1 base from J, with 9 bases between. Germline assignment: CDR1 MDHEN and CDR2 SYDVKM. The length of the CDR3 is 14 residues. Here the CDR3 reads CASSFSRENTEAFF. The DNA for the CDR3 is TGTGCCAGCAGTTTCTCCAGGGAGAACACTGAAGCTTTCTTT.

V gene TRBV6-1 combines with J gene TRBJ1-5, with D tentatively TRBD1 (5 bases). V lost 6 bases and J 7 bases, leaving 25 bases between the germline ends. The germline CDR1 and CDR2 sequences are MNHNS and SASEGT. CDR3 size: 17 residues. The CDR3 here is CASSEQSSTAIMQPQHF. CDR3 sequence (DNA): TGTGCCAGCAGCGAACAATCATCGACAGCAATAATGCAGCCCCAGCATTTT.

The chain employs TRBV28 and TRBJ1-2; 7 nucleotides agree with TRBD1. The CDR3 is made up of 15 amino acids. CDR1 is MDHEN and CDR2 is SYDVKM in the germline V gene. V shed 2 bases, J shed 5 bases, and the junction held 8 bases outside the gene matches. The DNA of the CDR3 is TGTGCCAGCAGTTTAGGGGCAGGGGGGATGTATGGCTACACCTTC. Translation gives CASSLGAGGMYGYTF.

There are a few counts of this clone. The V and J genes are TRBV28 and TRBJ1-2, with 8 bases aligning to TRBD1. This CDR3 has 15 residues. Germline V CDR1 and CDR2: MDHEN, SYDVKM. V gave up 7 bases and J gave up 6 bases; unmatched junction bases: 13. The CDR3 here is CASMSRGTGIHGYTF. The CDR3 DNA is TGTGCCAGCATGTCCAGAGGGACAGGTATTCATGGCTACACCTTC.